Sequencing of this TCR beta chain was carried out in a study of T cells in localized non-small cell lung cancer. The CDR3 contains 14 residues. Between the trimmed V and J ends, which lost 3 bases and 4 bases, there was a span of 12 bases. CDR1 is SGHNT, CDR2 YENEEA, per germline. In each case, adjacent lung free of atypia was taken at least 2 cm from the tumor margin. Sequencing used immunoSEQ multiplex PCR; TCRdb keeps in-frame clones, though not all of them. The table records approximately 4,000 clones, under 35% of them present only once. Study-level points and caveats: A raised T cell density in blood coincided with lengthier overall survival. The study found T cell clonality highest in uninvolved adjacent lung, above tumor.

As concerns this clone: The antigen is not known.

The receptor's source is a male donor aged 60 or over with stage III lung adenocarcinoma. This sample comprised normal lung tissue next to the tumor, obtained before any cancer treatment. The genes are TRBV11-3 and TRBJ1-1; D unclear. The CDR3 here is CASSFGVGFTEAFF. In DNA, the CDR3 is TGTGCCAGCAGCTTTGGGGTTGGTTTCACTGAAGCTTTCTTT.